The 5 T cell receptor beta chains below all came from one sample that was sequenced in a study of blood T cell repertoires in COVID-19. Measured with immunoSEQ multiplex PCR; TCRdb has only the in-frame clones, and not every one. The table lists 250,000 to 300,000 clones, roughly 85% of them singletons. The sequencing sample was made of peripheral blood. The origin of the receptors is a man aged 60 to 75 who had recovered from COVID-19.

This clone has only a few counts. V gene TRBV25-1 combines with J gene TRBJ1-4; D is perhaps TRBD1 (6 bases). There are 15 residues in the CDR3. The germline V gene encodes CDR1 MGHDK and CDR2 SYGVNS. V lost 4 bases and J lost 7, with 16 bases in between. This CDR3 reads CASSGARGSREKLFF. In nucleotides, the CDR3 is TGTGCCAGCAGTGGAGCCAGGGGAAGTCGTGAAAAACTGTTTTTT.

The chain uses TRBV11-2 and TRBJ2-6; maybe TRBD1 (6 bases). Between the trimmed V and J ends, which lost 4 bases and 0 bases, there was a span of 16 bases. There are 18 residues in the CDR3. Germline V gene sequence: CDR1 SGHAT, CDR2 FQNNGV. The CDR3 bases are TGTGCCAGCAGCTCAAACCCGGACAGTCTCTCTGGGGCCAACGTCCTGACTTTC. It specifies CASSSNPDSLSGANVLTF.

The chain carries TRBV10-1 and TRBJ2-3; the D gene is possibly TRBD2 (5 bases). The CDR3 consists of 16 residues. Germline V lookup: CDR1 WNHNN, CDR2 SYGVQD (reference sequence). Trimming cost V 7 bases and J 2 bases, with 19 bases left between them. This CDR3 reads CASTNPPDFLTDTQYF. The CDR3 nucleotides are TGCGCCAGCACCAACCCCCCGGACTTCCTCACAGATACGCAGTATTTT.

V is TRBV5-6 and J is TRBJ2-2, with TRBD1 identical over 9 bases. The CDR3 runs 16 residues. With 4 bases clipped from V and 8 bases from J, the junction kept 12 bases outside the gene matches. CDR1 SGHDT and CDR2 YYEEEE come from the germline V gene. CDR3 nucleotides: TGTGCCAGCAGCCCCGGGACAGGGCTCATTCTAGGGGAGCTGTTTTTT. It specifies CASSPGTGLILGELFF.

This clone was seen a handful of times. The rearrangement joins TRBV5-5 to TRBJ1-2, with 8 bases that match TRBD1. CDR3 length equals 14 residues. The ends lost 2 bases at V and 4 bases at J; junction bases unmatched: 4. The V gene's germline CDR1 is SGHKS and CDR2 YYEKEE (reference sequence). Here the CDR3 reads CASSFGTGPYGYTF. DNA for the CDR3: TGTGCCAGCAGCTTCGGGACAGGCCCCTATGGCTACACCTTC.